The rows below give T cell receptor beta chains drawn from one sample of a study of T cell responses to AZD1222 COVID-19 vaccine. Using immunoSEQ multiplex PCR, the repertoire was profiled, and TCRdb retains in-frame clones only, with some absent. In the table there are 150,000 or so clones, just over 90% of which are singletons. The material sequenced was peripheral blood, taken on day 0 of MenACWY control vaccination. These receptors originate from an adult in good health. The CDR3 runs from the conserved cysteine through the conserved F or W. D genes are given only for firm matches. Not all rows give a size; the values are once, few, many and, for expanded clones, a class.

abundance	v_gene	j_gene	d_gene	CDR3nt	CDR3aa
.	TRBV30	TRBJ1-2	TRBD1	TGTGCCTGGAGGATCACAGGGGTTCCCTATGGCTACACCTTC	CAWRITGVPYGYTF
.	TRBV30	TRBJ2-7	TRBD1	TGTGCCTGGAGGCAGGGGGCGGGGGAGCAGTACTTC	CAWRQGAGEQYF
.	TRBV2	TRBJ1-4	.	TGTGCCAGCAGTGAGGACAATGAAAAACTGTTTTTT	CASSEDNEKLFF
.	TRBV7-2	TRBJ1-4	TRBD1	TGTGCCAGCAGCGCCAGACAGGGATTGGGTGAAAAACTGTTTTTT	CASSARQGLGEKLFF
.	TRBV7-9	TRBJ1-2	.	TGTGCCAGCAGCTTAGCCACAGGGTTCTATGGCTACACCTTC	CASSLATGFYGYTF
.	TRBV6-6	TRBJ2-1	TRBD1	TGTGCCAGCAGCCCTTATAGGGACAGTACTAATGAGCAGTTCTTC	CASSPYRDSTNEQFF
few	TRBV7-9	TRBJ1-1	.	TGTGCCAGCAGCTTAGTTTCGGGGAATGAAGCTTTCTTT	CASSLVSGNEAFF
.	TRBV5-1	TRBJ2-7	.	TGCGCCAGCAGCTTGGAGGGAAACGAGCAGTACTTC	CASSLEGNEQYF
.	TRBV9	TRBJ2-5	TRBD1	TGTGCCAGCAGCGCCCCGGGACAGAGGGAGACCCAGTACTTC	CASSAPGQRETQYF
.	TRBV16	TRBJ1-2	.	TGTGCCAGCAGCCAACACCCAGGATATGGCTACACCTTC	CASSQHPGYGYTF
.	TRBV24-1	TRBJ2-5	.	TGTGCCACCAGTGATTTGACAGGGTCAGAGACCCAGTACTTC	CATSDLTGSETQYF
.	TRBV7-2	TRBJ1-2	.	TGTGCCAGCAGCTTGGGGGTTTACTATGGCTACACCTTC	CASSLGVYYGYTF
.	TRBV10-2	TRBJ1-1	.	TGCGCCAGCAGATACAGGAACACTGAAGCTTTCTTT	CASRYRNTEAFF
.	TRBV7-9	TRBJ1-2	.	TGTGCCAGCAGCTCCCATCTTTGGGGGTTTAATCGGAACTATGGCTACACCTTC	CASSSHLWGFNRNYGYTF
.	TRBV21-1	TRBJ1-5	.	TGTGCCAGCAGCCACAGGGGCGACCAGCCCCAGCATTTT	CASSHRGDQPQHF
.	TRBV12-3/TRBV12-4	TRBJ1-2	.	TGTGCCAGCAGCCAGGGAGACTATGGCTACACCTTC	CASSQGDYGYTF